The 9 T cell receptor beta chains listed next were all sequenced from one sample in a study of breast tumors, draining lymph nodes, adjacent tissues. TCRdb independently ran MiXCR on the multiplex PCR reads; one entry per CDR3 protein. The sample carries 270,000 or so distinct CDR3 sequences, 30% recorded once. Breast cancer patients provided tissue from their axillary draining lymph nodes. The sequenced sample was axillary lymph node tissue. These receptors came from a female donor with breast cancer. Some clones in this sample may be carry-over from other donors' samples.

This clonotype was observed many times. V usage is TRBV9 and J usage is TRBJ2-7, with D possibly TRBD2 on 5 matching bases. Germline V gene lookup returns CDR1 SGDLS and CDR2 YYNGEE. The CDR3 has 14 residues. Between the trimmed V and J ends, which lost 2 bases and 4 bases, there was a span of 13 bases. The CDR3 is CASSVRWESYEQYF. CDR3 nucleotides: TGTGCCAGCAGCGTCAGGTGGGAGAGTTACGAGCAGTACTTC.

This clonotype has just one count. A much larger clone differs by one base, so this may be a read error. V is TRBV20-1 and J is TRBJ1-2; a possible D gene is TRBD1 (6 bases). The germline V gene has CDR1 DFQATT and CDR2 SNEGSKA (reference sequence). CDR3 length: 16 amino acids. The CDR3 region is CSATSPDSEINYGCTF. For the CDR3, the DNA is TGCAGTGCTACCTCCCCGGACAGCGAAATTAACTATGGCTGCACCTTC.

To note about this clonotype: A read error may account for a junction end that differs from germline. The chain employs TRBV10-1 and TRBJ2-1; D is ambiguous. The CDR3 runs to 15 residues. Per germline, CDR1 WNHNN and CDR2 SYGVQD (reference sequence). CDR3 residues: CASNYVVSSYNEQFF. The CDR3 region has the DNA TGTGCCAGCAATTACGTCGTTAGCTCCTACAATGAGCAGTTCTTC.

This clonotype was detected many times. The rearrangement uses TRBV5-1 and TRBJ2-1; D is undetermined. The CDR3 contains 12 residues. Trimming pared 0 bases from V and 6 bases from J, leaving 4 bases between. Germline CDR1 is SGHRS and CDR2 is YFSETQ. The DNA of the CDR3 is TGCGCCAGCAGCTTGGGTACCAATGAGCAGTTCTTC. It specifies CASSLGTNEQFF.

In its sample, this clonotype was seen many times. The chain employs TRBV9 and TRBJ2-3; D gene uncertain. Trimming shortened V by 4 bases and J by 5 bases, and 14 bases separated the two germline ends. The CDR3 runs 14 residues. From germline, CDR1 is SGDLS and CDR2 YYNGEE. As DNA, the CDR3 is TGTGCCAGCAGCCCCCGACACTCCCGAGATACGCAGTATTTT. Its protein product is CASSPRHSRDTQYF.

A note on this clonotype: This may be a read error, as it is one base from a much larger clone. The rearrangement links TRBV7-2 to TRBJ1-2; 9 positions agree with TRBD1. The CDR3 is made up of 15 amino acids. CDR1 SGHTA and CDR2 FQGNSA come from the germline V gene. The CDR3 nucleotides are TGTGCCAGCAGCCGGGACAGGGAGGCTAACTATGGCTACCCCTTC. It specifies CASSRDREANYGYPF.

The V gene is TRBV6-6, the J gene TRBJ2-3, with D possibly matching TRBD1 (5 bases). The germline gives CDR1 MNHNY, CDR2 SVGAGI (reference sequence). The CDR3 is 17 residues long. Trimming took 6 bases from V and 0 from J, leaving 19 bases between them. CDR3 in DNA: TGTGCCAGCAGCCCCGGCCCCGGACACTTAAGCACAGATACGCAGTATTTT. Translated, it gives CASSPGPGHLSTDTQYF.

Concerning this clonotype: Since a much larger clone is just one base distant, this may be a read error. The rearrangement links TRBV20-1 to TRBJ2-1, with 8 bases aligning to TRBD2. Germline CDR1 is DFQATT and CDR2 is SNEGSKA (reference sequence). This CDR3 contains 13 residues. CDR3 loop: CGVRLAPYNEQFF. DNA of the CDR3: TGCGGTGTCCGACTAGCGCCTTACAATGAGCAGTTCTTC.

This sequence joins TRBV6-5 and TRBJ2-5, with TRBD2 matching over 8 bases. V shed 2 bases, J shed 6 bases, and the junction held 5 bases outside the gene matches. Germline V gives CDR1 MNHEY, CDR2 SVGAGI. This CDR3 contains 14 residues. The CDR3, as DNA: TGTGCCAGCAGTTACCCGGGAGGGTCGAAGACCCAGTACTTC. It yields the protein CASSYPGGSKTQYF.